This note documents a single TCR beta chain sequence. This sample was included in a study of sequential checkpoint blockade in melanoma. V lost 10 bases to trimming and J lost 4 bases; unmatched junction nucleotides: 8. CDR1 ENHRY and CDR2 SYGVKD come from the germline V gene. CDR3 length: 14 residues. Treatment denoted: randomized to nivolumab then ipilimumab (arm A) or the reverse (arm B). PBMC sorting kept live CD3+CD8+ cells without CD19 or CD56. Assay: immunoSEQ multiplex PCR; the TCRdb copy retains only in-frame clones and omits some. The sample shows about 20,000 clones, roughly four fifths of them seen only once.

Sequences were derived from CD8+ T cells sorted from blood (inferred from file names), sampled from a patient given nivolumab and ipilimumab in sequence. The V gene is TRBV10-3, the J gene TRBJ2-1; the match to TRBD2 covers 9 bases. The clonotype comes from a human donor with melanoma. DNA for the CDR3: TGTGCCACCCATAGCGGGGGTTTTTACAATGAGCAGTTCTTC. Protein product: CATHSGGFYNEQFF.